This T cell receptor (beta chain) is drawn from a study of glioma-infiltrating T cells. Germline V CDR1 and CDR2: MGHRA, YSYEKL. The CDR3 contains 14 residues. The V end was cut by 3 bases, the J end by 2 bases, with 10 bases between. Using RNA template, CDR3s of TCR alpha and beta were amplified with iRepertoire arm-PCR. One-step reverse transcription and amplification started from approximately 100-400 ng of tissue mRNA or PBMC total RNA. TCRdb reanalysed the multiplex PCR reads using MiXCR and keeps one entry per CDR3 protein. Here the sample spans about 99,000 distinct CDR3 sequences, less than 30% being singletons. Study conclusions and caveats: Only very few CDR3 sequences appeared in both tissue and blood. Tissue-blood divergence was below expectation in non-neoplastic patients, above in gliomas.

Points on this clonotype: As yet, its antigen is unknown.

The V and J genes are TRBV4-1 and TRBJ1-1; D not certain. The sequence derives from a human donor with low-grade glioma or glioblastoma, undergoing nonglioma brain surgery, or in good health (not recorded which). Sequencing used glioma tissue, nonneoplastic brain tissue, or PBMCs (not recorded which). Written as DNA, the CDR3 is TGCGCCAGCAGCCACGTAGAACAAAACACTGAAGCTTTCTTT. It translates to CASSHVEQNTEAFF.